Listed here are 20 T cell receptor beta chains from one sample, sequenced in a study of T cell responses to AZD1222 COVID-19 vaccine. This table comes from immunoSEQ multiplex PCR, and its TCRdb copy is limited to in-frame clones, with some not included. The sample holds under 150,000 clones, about nine tenths seen once. The sequenced sample was peripheral blood, obtained on day 0 of AZD1222 vaccination. These receptors were taken from an adult in good health.

This rearrangement joins TRBV5-1 to TRBJ2-1; D may be TRBD2 (6 bases). The V gene's germline CDR1 is SGHRS and CDR2 YFSETQ. The CDR3 is 16 amino acids. V was trimmed by 1 base and J by 3 bases, leaving 14 bases between them. The CDR3 region is CASSLNRDLIYNEQFF. The CDR3 DNA follows: TGCGCCAGCAGCTTGAACCGGGACTTGATCTACAATGAGCAGTTCTTC.

This chain connects TRBV20-1 to TRBJ2-7; no clear D gene. The CDR3 runs to 11 residues. Per germline, CDR1 DFQATT and CDR2 SNEGSKA (reference sequence). The V and J ends lost 1 base and 3 bases respectively, with 4 bases between them. CDR3: CSARGVYEQYF. DNA of the CDR3: TGCAGTGCTAGAGGTGTCTACGAGCAGTACTTC.

The rearrangement uses TRBV19 and TRBJ1-5, with 8 bases identical to TRBD1. CDR1 and CDR2 (germline): LNHDA, SQIVND (reference sequence). This CDR3 is 16 amino acids long. The V and J ends lost 6 bases and 1 base, in that order; junction bases with no gene match: 8. The DNA of the CDR3 is TGTGCCAGTAGCATACTCAGGGGGCGCAGCAATCAGCCCCAGCATTTT. Protein sequence: CASSILRGRSNQPQHF.

Here the CDR3 reads CASSFDGYGYTF. CDR3 nucleotide sequence: TGTGCCAGCAGCTTTGACGGTTATGGCTACACCTTC. V and J are TRBV7-2 and TRBJ1-2, with D uncertain. The CDR3 contains 12 residues. V gave up 3 bases and J gave up 5 bases, with 7 bases separating them. Germline CDR1 and CDR2: SGHTA and FQGNSA. The entire variable domain, with the rest obtained from reference TRBV7-2 and TRBJ1-2, is as follows: GAGVSQSPSNKVTEKGKDVELRCDPISGHTALYWYRQSLGQGLEFLIYFQGNSAPDKSGLPSDRFSAERTGGSVSTLTIQRTQQEDSAVYLCASSFDGYGYTFGSGTRLTVV.

The DNA for the CDR3 is TGTGCCAGCAGTTACAGCGCGGTTGAGCCCTACGAGCAGTACTTC. Protein sequence: CASSYSAVEPYEQYF. The chain is built from TRBV6-5 and TRBJ2-7; D is ambiguous. Germline V lookup: CDR1 MNHEY, CDR2 SVGAGI. Trimming shortened V by 2 bases and J by 2 bases, and 13 bases separated the two germline ends. This CDR3 region has 15 residues.

This clone was found once. The rearrangement joins TRBV5-1 to TRBJ1-2; no clear D. V was cut by 3 bases and J by 8 bases, with 20 bases left in between. The length of the CDR3 is 15 residues. The germline CDR1 and CDR2 sequences are SGHRS and YFSETQ. The CDR3 loop is CASSSGGRKRGGYTF. CDR3 in DNA: TGCGCCAGCAGCTCGGGAGGGAGGAAGAGAGGGGGCTACACCTTC.

The chain employs TRBV11-2 and TRBJ2-2; D possibly corresponds to TRBD1 (6 bases). The V end lost 2 bases, the J end lost 0 bases, and 16 bases lay between the germline ends. Germline V gene lookup returns CDR1 SGHAT and CDR2 FQNNGV. The CDR3 is 18 residues long. CDR3 sequence (DNA): TGTGCCAGCAGCTTACCAGGAACGGGGACACCGAACACCGGGGAGCTGTTTTTT. Its translation: CASSLPGTGTPNTGELFF.

CDR3 sequence: CASRAWETQYF. The CDR3 region has the DNA TGTGCCAGCAGGGCGTGGGAGACCCAGTACTTC. The V and J genes are TRBV2 and TRBJ2-5; D uncertain. The germline V gene encodes CDR1 SNHLY and CDR2 FYNNEI. The CDR3 contains 11 residues. Trimming stripped 6 bases from V and 5 bases from J, with 7 bases between.

This chain joins TRBV11-3 and TRBJ2-5; 8 nucleotides match TRBD2. CDR3 size: 14 residues. V gave up 3 bases and J gave up 5 bases; unmatched junction bases: 5. The germline V gene encodes CDR1 SGHNT and CDR2 YENEEA. CDR3: CASSFGGAVETQYF. In DNA, the CDR3 is TGTGCCAGCAGCTTCGGGGGGGCCGTGGAGACCCAGTACTTC.

This sequence joins TRBV24-1 and TRBJ2-7, with 10 bases matching TRBD2. Germline-derived CDR1 and CDR2 are KGHDR and SFDVKD. V trimming: 4 bases; J trimming: 2 bases; junction bases outside the gene matches: 7. This CDR3 comprises 16 residues. The CDR3 here is CATSDPGLADPYEQYF. The CDR3 nucleotides are TGTGCCACCAGTGACCCCGGACTAGCGGATCCCTACGAGCAGTACTTC.

The J gene is TRBJ2-3, the V gene TRBV5-4; 7 bases map to TRBD2. V shed 4 bases, J shed 2 bases, and the junction held 13 bases outside the gene matches. This CDR3 contains 17 residues. Germline CDR1 is SGHNT and CDR2 is YYREEE (reference sequence). CDR3 amino acids: CASSLLSGEGNTDTQYF. The CDR3 nucleotides read TGTGCCAGCAGCCTTCTAAGCGGGGAAGGGAACACAGATACGCAGTATTTT.

The V gene is TRBV25-1, the J gene TRBJ2-2; no reliable D call. The CDR3 runs 12 residues. Deletions cut 3 bases from V and 8 bases from J, with 7 bases between. The germline gives CDR1 MGHDK, CDR2 SYGVNS. This CDR3 reads CASSDLQGELFF. CDR3 DNA sequence: TGTGCCAGCAGTGACCTACAGGGGGAGCTGTTTTTT.

The chain links TRBV6-2 or TRBV6-3 to TRBJ1-2; D ambiguous. V gave up 4 bases and J gave up 6 bases, with 12 bases separating them. This CDR3 is 13 amino acids long. From germline, CDR1 is MNHEY and CDR2 SVGEGT. The CDR3 DNA is TGTGCCAGCAGTTTGGGCAGGTCGGATGGCTACACCTTC. Protein: CASSLGRSDGYTF.

For the CDR3, the DNA is TGTGCCACCAGCAGCGGGACTAGCGGCTACAATGAGCAGTTCTTC. Translating gives CATSSGTSGYNEQFF. This chain connects TRBV15 to TRBJ2-1, with 11 bases identical to TRBD2. Germline CDR1 reads LNHNV; CDR2 reads YYDKDF (reference sequence). The ends lost 3 bases at V and 3 bases at J; junction bases unmatched: 1. The CDR3 sequence is 15 residues long.

The V gene is TRBV19, the J gene TRBJ1-1; tentative D call: TRBD1 (6 bases). The V gene's germline CDR1 is LNHDA and CDR2 SQIVND (reference sequence). The ends were cut back, 3 bases at V and 0 bases at J, with 20 bases in the middle. This CDR3 is built from 18 residues. In nucleotides, the CDR3 is TGTGCCAGTAGTATCGGGGCAGGGGCGGTGGGGCTGAACACTGAAGCTTTCTTT. Amino acids: CASSIGAGAVGLNTEAFF.

This clone was counted many times. V and J are TRBV7-2 and TRBJ1-5; D may be TRBD1 (5 bases). Germline CDR1 is SGHTA and CDR2 is FQGNSA. Trimming pared 5 bases from V and 0 bases from J, leaving 14 bases between. The CDR3 length is 16 residues. CDR3 DNA sequence: TGTGCCAGCAGCACACTTGGCAGGGATAGCAATCAGCCCCAGCATTTT. Residues: CASSTLGRDSNQPQHF.

The chain couples TRBV2 to TRBJ2-5, with 7 bases identical to TRBD2. The CDR3 contains 13 residues. CDR1 and CDR2 (germline): SNHLY, FYNNEI. The J segment lost 4 bases and the V segment lost 7 bases, leaving 6 bases of the junction unmatched. CDR3 in amino acids: CASTRTSAETQYF. Written as DNA, the CDR3 is TGTGCCAGCACCCGCACTAGCGCAGAGACCCAGTACTTC.

V and J are TRBV12-3 or TRBV12-4 and TRBJ2-5; 7 nucleotides line up with TRBD1. V shed 3 bases, J shed 3 bases, and the junction held 1 base outside the gene matches. This CDR3 is 13 amino acids long. The CDR3 nucleotides read TGTGCCAGCAGTTTGGGACAGAAAGAGACCCAGTACTTC. This sequence encodes CASSLGQKETQYF.

This sequence joins TRBV20-1 and TRBJ2-1; 9 bases line up with TRBD2. The CDR3 covers 16 residues. Trimming removed 3 bases from V and 1 base from J; junction bases left unmatched: 7. Per germline, CDR1 DFQATT and CDR2 SNEGSKA (reference sequence). The CDR3 region is CSASLLAGKSYNEQFF. In DNA form, the CDR3 reads TGCAGTGCTAGTCTCCTAGCGGGGAAGTCCTACAATGAGCAGTTCTTC.

This chain links TRBV7-8 with TRBJ2-1, with TRBD1 as a possible D gene (6 bases). There are 14 residues in the CDR3. Deletions cut 5 bases from V and 5 bases from J, with 13 bases between. CDR1 is SGHVS and CDR2 is FQNEAQ in the germline V gene. For the CDR3, the DNA is TGTGCCAGCAGCCTACGGGACACGGACAATGAGCAGTTCTTC. It translates to CASSLRDTDNEQFF.